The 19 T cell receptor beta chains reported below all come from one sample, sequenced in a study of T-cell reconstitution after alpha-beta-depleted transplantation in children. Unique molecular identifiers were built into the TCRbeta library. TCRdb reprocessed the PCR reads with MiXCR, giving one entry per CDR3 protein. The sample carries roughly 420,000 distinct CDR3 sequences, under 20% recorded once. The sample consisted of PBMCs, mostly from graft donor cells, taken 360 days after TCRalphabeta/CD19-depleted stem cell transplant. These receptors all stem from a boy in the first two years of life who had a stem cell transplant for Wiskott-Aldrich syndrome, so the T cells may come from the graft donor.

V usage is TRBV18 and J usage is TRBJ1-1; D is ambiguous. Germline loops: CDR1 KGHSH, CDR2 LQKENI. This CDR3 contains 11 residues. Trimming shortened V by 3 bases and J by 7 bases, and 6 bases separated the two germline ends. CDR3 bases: TGTGCCAGCTCACCGGTCGGTGAAGCTTTCTTT. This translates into CASSPVGEAFF.

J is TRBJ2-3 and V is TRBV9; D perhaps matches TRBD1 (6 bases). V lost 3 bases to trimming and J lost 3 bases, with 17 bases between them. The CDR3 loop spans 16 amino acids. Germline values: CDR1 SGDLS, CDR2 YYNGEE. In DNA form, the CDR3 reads TGTGCCAGCAGCGACCCTCGGACAGACGGGACAGATACGCAGTATTTT. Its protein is CASSDPRTDGTDTQYF.

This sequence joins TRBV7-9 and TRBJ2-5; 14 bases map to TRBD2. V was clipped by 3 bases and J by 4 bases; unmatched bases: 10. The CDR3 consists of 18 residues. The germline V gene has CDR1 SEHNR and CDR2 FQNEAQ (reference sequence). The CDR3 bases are TGTGCCAGCAGCTTCGGGGGGACTAGCGGGGGTTTACGAGAGACCCAGTACTTC. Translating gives CASSFGGTSGGLRETQYF.

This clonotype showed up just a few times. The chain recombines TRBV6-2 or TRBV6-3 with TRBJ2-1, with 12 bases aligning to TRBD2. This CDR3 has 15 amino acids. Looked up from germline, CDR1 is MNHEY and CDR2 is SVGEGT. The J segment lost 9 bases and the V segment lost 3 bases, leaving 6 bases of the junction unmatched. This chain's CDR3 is CASSYRTSGIGEQFF. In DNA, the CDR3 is TGTGCCAGCAGTTATAGGACTAGCGGGATAGGTGAGCAGTTCTTC.

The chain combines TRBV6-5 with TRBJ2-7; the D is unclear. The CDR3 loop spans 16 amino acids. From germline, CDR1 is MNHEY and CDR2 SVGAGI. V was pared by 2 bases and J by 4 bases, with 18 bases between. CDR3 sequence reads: CASSYLPLGNSYEQYF. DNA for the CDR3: TGTGCCAGCAGTTACCTTCCCCTAGGAAATAGTTACGAGCAGTACTTC.

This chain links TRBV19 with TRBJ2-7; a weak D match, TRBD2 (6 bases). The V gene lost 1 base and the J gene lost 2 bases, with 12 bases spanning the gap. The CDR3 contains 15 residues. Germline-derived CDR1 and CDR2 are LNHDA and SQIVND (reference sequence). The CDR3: CASSIGASVAYEQYF. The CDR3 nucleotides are TGTGCCAGTAGTATAGGTGCTAGCGTGGCCTACGAGCAGTACTTC.

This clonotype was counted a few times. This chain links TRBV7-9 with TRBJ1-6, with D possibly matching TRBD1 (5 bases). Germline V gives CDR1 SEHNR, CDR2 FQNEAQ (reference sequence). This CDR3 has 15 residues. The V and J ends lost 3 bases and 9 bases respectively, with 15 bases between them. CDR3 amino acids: CASSLLGSGSSPLHF. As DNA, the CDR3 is TGTGCCAGCAGCTTGTTAGGTTCAGGGAGTTCACCCCTCCACTTT.

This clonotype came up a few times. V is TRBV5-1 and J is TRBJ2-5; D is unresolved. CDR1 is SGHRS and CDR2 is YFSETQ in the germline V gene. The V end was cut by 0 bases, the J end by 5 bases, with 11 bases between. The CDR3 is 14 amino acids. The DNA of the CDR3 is TGCGCCAGCAGCTTGGTTCTAGGTTGGGAGACCCAGTACTTC. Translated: CASSLVLGWETQYF.

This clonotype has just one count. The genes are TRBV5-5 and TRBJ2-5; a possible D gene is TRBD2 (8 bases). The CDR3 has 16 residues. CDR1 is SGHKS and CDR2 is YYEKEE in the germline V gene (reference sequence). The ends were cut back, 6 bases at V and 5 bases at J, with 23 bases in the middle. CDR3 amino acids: CASNSRGQPGGETQYF. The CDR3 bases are TGTGCCAGCAACTCACGGGGACAGCCGGGAGGGGAGACCCAGTACTTC.

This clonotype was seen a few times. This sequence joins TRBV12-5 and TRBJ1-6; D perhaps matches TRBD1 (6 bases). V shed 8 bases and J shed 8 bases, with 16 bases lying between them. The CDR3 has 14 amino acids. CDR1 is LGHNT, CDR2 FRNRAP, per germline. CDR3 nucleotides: TGTGCTAGTATGGGGGGGGCATACGATTCACCCCTCCACTTT. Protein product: CASMGGAYDSPLHF.

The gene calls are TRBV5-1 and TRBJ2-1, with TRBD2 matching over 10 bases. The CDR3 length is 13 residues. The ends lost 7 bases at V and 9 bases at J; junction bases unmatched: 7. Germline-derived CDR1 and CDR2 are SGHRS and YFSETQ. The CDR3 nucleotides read TGCGCCAGCCAGAGCGGGGGGGTAGGTGAGCAGTTCTTC. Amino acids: CASQSGGVGEQFF.

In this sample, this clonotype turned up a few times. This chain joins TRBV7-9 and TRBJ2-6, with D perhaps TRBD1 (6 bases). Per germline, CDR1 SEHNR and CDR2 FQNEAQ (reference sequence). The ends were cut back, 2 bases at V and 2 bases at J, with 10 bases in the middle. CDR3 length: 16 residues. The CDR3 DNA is TGTGCCAGCAGCTTACCCCACAGGGCTGGGGCCAACGTCCTGACTTTC. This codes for CASSLPHRAGANVLTF.

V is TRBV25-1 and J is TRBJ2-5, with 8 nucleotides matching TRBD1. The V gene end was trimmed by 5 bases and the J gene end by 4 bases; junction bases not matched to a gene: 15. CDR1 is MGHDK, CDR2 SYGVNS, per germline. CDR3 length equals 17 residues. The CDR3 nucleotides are TGTGCCAGCAGTCCCCGCCCTAGGACAGGGTATTTAGAGACCCAGTACTTC. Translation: CASSPRPRTGYLETQYF.

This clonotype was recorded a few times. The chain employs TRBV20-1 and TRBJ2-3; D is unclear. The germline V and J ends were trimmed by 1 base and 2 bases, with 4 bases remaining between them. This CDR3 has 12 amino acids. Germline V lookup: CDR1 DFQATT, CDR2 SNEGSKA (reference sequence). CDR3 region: CSARVHTDTQYF. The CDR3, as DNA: TGCAGTGCTAGAGTGCACACAGATACGCAGTATTTT.

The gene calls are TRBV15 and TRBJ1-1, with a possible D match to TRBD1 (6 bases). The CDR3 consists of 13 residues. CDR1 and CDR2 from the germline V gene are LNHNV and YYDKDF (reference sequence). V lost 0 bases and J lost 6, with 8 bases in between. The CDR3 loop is CATSRDRGAEAFF. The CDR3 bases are TGTGCCACCAGCAGAGACAGGGGCGCTGAAGCTTTCTTT.

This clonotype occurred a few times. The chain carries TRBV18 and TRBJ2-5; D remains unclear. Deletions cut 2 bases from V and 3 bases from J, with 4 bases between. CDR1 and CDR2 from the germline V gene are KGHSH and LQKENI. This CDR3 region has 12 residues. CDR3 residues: CASSPRKETQYF. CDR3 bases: TGTGCCAGCTCACCAAGGAAAGAGACCCAGTACTTC.

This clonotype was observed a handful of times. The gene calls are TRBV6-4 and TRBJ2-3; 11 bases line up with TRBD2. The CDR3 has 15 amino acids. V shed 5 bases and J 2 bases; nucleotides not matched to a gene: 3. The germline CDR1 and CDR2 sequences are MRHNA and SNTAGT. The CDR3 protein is CASSISGGATDTQYF. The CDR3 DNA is TGTGCCAGCAGTATTAGCGGGGGGGCCACAGATACGCAGTATTTT.

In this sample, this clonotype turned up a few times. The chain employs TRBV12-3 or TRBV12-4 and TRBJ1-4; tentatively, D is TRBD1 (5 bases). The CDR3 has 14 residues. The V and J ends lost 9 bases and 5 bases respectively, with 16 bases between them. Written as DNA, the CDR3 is TGTGCCAGTAAGGAACAGGAGACGAATGAAAAACTGTTTTTT. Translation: CASKEQETNEKLFF.

The CDR3 nucleotides read TGTGCCAGCAGCAATAAGGGGCCCGAGCGGGACGAGCAGTACTTC. It specifies CASSNKGPERDEQYF. This chain joins TRBV21-1 and TRBJ2-7; the D call TRBD2 from the table was never checked on the DNA. TRBV21-1 is a documented pseudogene. The CDR3 loop spans 15 amino acids.